Following are 26 T cell receptor beta chains from one sample sequenced in a study of T cells after yellow fever vaccination. TCRdb reprocessed the 5' RACE reads with MiXCR, giving one entry per CDR3 protein. Among hundreds of thousands of distinct CDR3 sequences listed, approximately 8% were seen once. Sequenced here: PBMCs, sampled around 45 days after the first yellow fever vaccination. Receptors originate from a man between 18 and 35 years old who received the YFV17D yellow fever vaccine.

This clonotype was found a few times. The CDR3 bases are TGTGCCAGCAGCTCCGTGGTCTTGGATGAAGCTTTCTTT. It is translated as CASSSVVLDEAFF. The genes are TRBV7-2 and TRBJ1-1; D remains unclear. The CDR3 contains 13 residues. Trimming took 4 bases from V and 7 from J, leaving 13 bases between them. Per the germline V gene, CDR1 is SGHTA and CDR2 is FQGNSA.

This clonotype was detected ten times or more. The gene calls are TRBV29-1 and TRBJ2-5; possible D gene TRBD2, 6 bases. Germline CDR1 reads SQVTM; CDR2 reads ANQGSEA. The ends were cut back, 1 base at V and 4 bases at J, with 10 bases in the middle. The CDR3 has 13 amino acids. The CDR3 DNA follows: TGCAGCGTTGAAGGTGCCGGGGGAGAGACCCAGTACTTC. Protein product: CSVEGAGGETQYF.

This clonotype has at least ten counts. The chain combines TRBV5-1 with TRBJ1-1; 8 bases line up with TRBD1. Germline V gives CDR1 SGHRS, CDR2 YFSETQ. The CDR3 length is 14 residues. The V segment lost 3 bases and the J segment 1 base; nucleotides outside the gene matches: 2. The CDR3 protein is CASSSDRGNTEAFF. DNA of the CDR3: TGCGCCAGCAGCTCCGACAGGGGGAACACTGAAGCTTTCTTT.

This clonotype was counted only a few times. J is TRBJ2-5 and V is TRBV7-6, with a possible D match to TRBD2 (7 bases). Trimming stripped 4 bases from V and 5 bases from J, with 26 bases between. Germline lookup yields CDR1 SGHVS and CDR2 FNYEAQ. There are 18 residues in the CDR3. The CDR3 DNA reads as TGTGCCAGCAGCTCCTTACCTCTCATTGGGGGGGGCAGTGAGACCCAGTACTTC. Amino acids: CASSSLPLIGGGSETQYF.

The chain links TRBV6-1 to TRBJ1-2; possibly TRBD1 for D (5 bases). Per the germline V gene, CDR1 is MNHNS and CDR2 is SASEGT. This CDR3 contains 14 residues. V was shortened by 5 bases and J by 4 bases, with 14 bases between the two germline ends. This CDR3 reads CASSSGGLSYGYTF. As DNA, the CDR3 is TGTGCCAGCAGTAGCGGGGGGTTGAGCTATGGCTACACCTTC.

This clonotype has a handful of counts. The chain employs TRBV28 and TRBJ1-5; possibly TRBD1 for D (5 bases). V was trimmed by 8 bases and J by 4 bases, leaving 9 bases between them. Germline assignment: CDR1 MDHEN and CDR2 SYDVKM. The CDR3 length is 12 residues. The CDR3 here is CASGTGNQPQHF. The CDR3 DNA follows: TGTGCCAGCGGGACGGGGAATCAGCCCCAGCATTTT.

The rearrangement uses TRBV28 and TRBJ2-6; D might be TRBD1 (6 bases). Germline V gives CDR1 MDHEN, CDR2 SYDVKM. This CDR3 region has 19 residues. Trimming stripped 2 bases from V and 0 bases from J, with 17 bases between. The CDR3 here is CASSLVAWTADSGANVLTF. The CDR3, as DNA: TGTGCCAGCAGTTTAGTGGCCTGGACAGCTGACTCTGGGGCCAACGTCCTGACTTTC.

This clonotype was observed a few times. The rearrangement uses TRBV6-5 and TRBJ2-3, with D perhaps matching TRBD2 (6 bases). CDR1 is MNHEY and CDR2 is SVGAGI in the germline V gene. This CDR3 has 17 amino acids. V lost 0 bases, J lost 4 bases, and 17 bases lay in between. The CDR3 DNA is TGTGCCAGCAGTTACTCGGAAGGCGGAGGGACCGCAGATACGCAGTATTTT. Protein sequence: CASSYSEGGGTADTQYF.

This clonotype was observed at least ten times. The CDR3 is CASSQASNSHEQYF. In DNA form, the CDR3 reads TGTGCCAGCAGCCAAGCTAGTAATTCCCACGAGCAGTACTTC. This chain connects TRBV3-1 to TRBJ2-7, with D hard to call. The germline V gene has CDR1 LGHDT and CDR2 YNNKEL (reference sequence). V gave up 1 base and J gave up 5 bases, with 12 bases separating them. The CDR3 totals 14 residues.

V is TRBV4-3 and J is TRBJ2-7; D gene uncertain. The CDR3 sequence is 14 residues long. Deletions cut 0 bases from V and 8 bases from J, with 14 bases between. Germline V gene sequence: CDR1 LGHNA, CDR2 YSLEER. The CDR3 coding sequence is TGCGCCAGCAGCCAAGATCGCAGAGAAAACCAGCAGTACTTC. Protein product: CASSQDRRENQQYF.

The chain recombines TRBV5-1 with TRBJ2-1, with 9 bases fitting TRBD2. In germline, CDR1 is SGHRS, CDR2 YFSETQ. The CDR3 has 13 residues. V was pared by 7 bases and J by 8 bases, with 7 bases of the junction left unmatched. The DNA of the CDR3 is TGCGCCAGCTGGGGGACTAGCATAGATGAGCAGTTCTTC. It encodes CASWGTSIDEQFF.

This chain uses TRBV7-9 with TRBJ1-2, with D tentatively TRBD1 (5 bases). The CDR3 covers 9 residues. V lost 11 bases, J lost 13 bases, and 14 bases lay in between. Per the germline V gene, CDR1 is SEHNR and CDR2 is FQNEAQ (reference sequence). This CDR3 reads CAGGGPLTF. The CDR3 DNA reads as TGTGCCGGCGGGGGTCCCCTCACCTTC.

Ten or more counts support this clonotype. The chain carries TRBV28 and TRBJ1-6, with 9 bases lining up with TRBD1. The junction had 15 bases not matched to a gene; V was cut back by 7 bases and J by 14 bases. Germline V gene sequence: CDR1 MDHEN, CDR2 SYDVKM. This CDR3 is built from 15 residues. The CDR3 nucleotides read TGTGCCAGCACCATTAACCCGGGACAGGGCCGCACCCTCCACTTT. As protein: CASTINPGQGRTLHF.

This sequence joins TRBV12-3 or TRBV12-4 and TRBJ1-1; TRBD1 is a possible D gene (5 bases). This CDR3 is built from 14 residues. V shed 3 bases and J shed 1 base, with 9 bases lying between them. In nucleotides, the CDR3 is TGTGCCAGCAGTTTTCAGGGCTCGAACACTGAAGCTTTCTTT. Its protein is CASSFQGSNTEAFF.

In this sample, this clonotype turned up a few times. The chain recombines TRBV12-3 or TRBV12-4 with TRBJ2-7; D perhaps matches TRBD1 (6 bases). Trimming removed 6 bases at V and 10 bases at J, with 19 bases between. The length of the CDR3 is 13 residues. CDR3 protein: CASSPTGQRFQYF. CDR3 nucleotides: TGTGCCAGCAGCCCGACAGGACAGCGGTTTCAGTACTTC.

This clonotype was detected ten times or more. This chain links TRBV4-1 with TRBJ2-5; D may be TRBD1 (5 bases). With 1 base removed from V and 5 bases from J, the gap between germline ends came to 17 bases. CDR1 and CDR2 from the germline V gene are MGHRA and YSYEKL. The CDR3 contains 16 residues. The CDR3 spells CASSQGSRAFSETQYF. The CDR3 DNA reads as TGCGCCAGCAGCCAAGGCTCCAGGGCGTTTAGTGAGACCCAGTACTTC.

This rearrangement joins TRBV18 to TRBJ1-2; no firm D call. Germline V gene data show CDR1 as KGHSH and CDR2 as LQKENI. The CDR3 runs 15 residues. Trimming cost V 2 bases and J 6 bases, with 16 bases left between them. CDR3: CASSPTVSEANGYTF. For the CDR3, the DNA is TGTGCCAGCTCACCAACTGTTTCCGAAGCCAATGGCTACACCTTC.

The gene calls are TRBV5-4 and TRBJ2-5; 9 bases agree with TRBD2. CDR3 length equals 17 residues. V shed 4 bases, J shed 5 bases, and the junction held 15 bases outside the gene matches. CDR1 and CDR2 from the germline V gene are SGHNT and YYREEE (reference sequence). CDR3: CASSRAVLAGPGETQYF. DNA for the CDR3: TGTGCCAGCAGCCGGGCTGTACTAGCGGGCCCTGGGGAGACCCAGTACTTC.

This clonotype was detected only a few times. This chain uses TRBV12-3 or TRBV12-4 with TRBJ2-1, with 12 nucleotides matching TRBD2. V gave up 5 bases and J gave up 5 bases; unmatched junction bases: 10. This CDR3 contains 17 residues. The CDR3 protein is CASSPRRLAGVNNEQFF. CDR3 bases: TGTGCCAGCAGTCCTCGGAGACTAGCGGGGGTCAACAATGAGCAGTTCTTC.

This sequence joins TRBV4-3 and TRBJ2-3, with a weak D call TRBD2 (5 bases). V lost 0 bases to trimming and J lost 6 bases, with 10 bases between them. The CDR3 sequence is 14 residues long. Per the germline V gene, CDR1 is LGHNA and CDR2 is YSLEER. CDR3: CASSQETIYDTQYF. The CDR3 DNA sequence: TGCGCCAGCAGCCAAGAGACTATTTACGATACGCAGTATTTT.

This clonotype was seen at least ten times. The chain uses TRBV5-1 and TRBJ2-2; the D is unclear. Germline V gives CDR1 SGHRS, CDR2 YFSETQ. The CDR3 covers 17 residues. Trimming pared 2 bases from V and 3 bases from J, leaving 17 bases between. The CDR3 region is CASSLEPTSSYTGELFF. CDR3 in DNA: TGCGCCAGCAGCTTAGAACCTACGTCATCTTACACCGGGGAGCTGTTTTTT.

The chain uses TRBV7-8 and TRBJ1-1, with 7 bases fitting TRBD1. CDR3 length: 17 amino acids. J gave up 8 bases and V 3 bases, and 18 bases lay outside the gene matches. Germline values: CDR1 SGHVS, CDR2 FQNEAQ. CDR3 in amino acids: CASSFSLLTGAATEAFF. The CDR3 DNA sequence: TGTGCCAGCAGCTTTTCCCTATTAACAGGGGCCGCGACCGAAGCTTTCTTT.

Many counts were recorded for this clonotype. The V call is TRBV9, the J call TRBJ2-2, with 10 bases that match TRBD1. The CDR3 covers 16 residues. Germline loops: CDR1 SGDLS, CDR2 YYNGEE. With V trimmed by 3 bases and J by 7 bases, 9 bases remained unmatched. In DNA, the CDR3 is TGTGCCAGCAGCGCATGGGACAGGGGTTCGGACGGGGAGCTGTTTTTT. This sequence encodes CASSAWDRGSDGELFF.

As regards this clonotype: One end of the junction is discordant with germline, which a read error may explain. V and J are TRBV5-1 and TRBJ1-2; D is uncertain. Germline assignment: CDR1 SGHRS and CDR2 YFSETQ. There are 13 residues in the CDR3. Here the CDR3 reads CASRLGFDDGYTF. The CDR3 DNA sequence: TGCGCCAGCAGGTTGGGATTCGATGATGGCTACACCTTC.

This clonotype was counted at least ten times. The genes are TRBV7-8 and TRBJ1-1; D possibly corresponds to TRBD1 (5 bases). Germline V CDR1 and CDR2: SGHVS, FQNEAQ. The CDR3 sequence is 13 residues long. CDR3 nucleotides: TGTGCTGAGCCACGGGGCTCCGGGACTGAAGCTTTCTTT. Translating gives CAEPRGSGTEAFF. Drawing the rest from reference TRBV7-8 and TRBJ1-1, the complete variable domain is GAGVSQSPRYKVAKRGQDVALRCDPISGHVSLFWYQQALGQGPEFLTYFQNEAQLDKSGLPSDRFFAERPEGSVSTLKIQRTQQEDSAVYLCAEPRGSGTEAFFGQGTRLTVV.

This chain connects TRBV28 to TRBJ2-2; the D gene is possibly TRBD2 (6 bases). This CDR3 contains 17 residues. Between the trimmed V and J ends, which lost 6 bases and 2 bases, there was a span of 19 bases. Germline V gene data show CDR1 as MDHEN and CDR2 as SYDVKM. CDR3 region: CASSPWDLRINTGELFF. As DNA, the CDR3 is TGTGCCAGCAGCCCATGGGACTTGAGAATAAACACCGGGGAGCTGTTTTTT. The whole variable domain, remainder taken from reference TRBV28 and TRBJ2-2, is DVKVTQSSRYLVKRTGEKVFLECVQDMDHENMFWYRQDPGLGLRLIYFSYDVKMKEKGDIPEGYSVSREKKERFSLILESASTNQTSMYLCASSPWDLRINTGELFFGEGSRLTVL.